These 27 T cell receptor beta chains came from one sample sequenced in a study of blood T cell repertoires in COVID-19. Produced via immunoSEQ multiplex PCR; TCRdb's table is partial and in-frame only. The sample has 200,000 to 250,000 clones, about 90% seen once. The material sequenced was peripheral blood. The source is a woman aged 60-70 years with acute or convalescent COVID-19.

In DNA, the CDR3 is TGTGCCTGGAGCGCCGGGACAGGGGGGGGTTCACCCCTCCACTTT. Translated: CAWSAGTGGGSPLHF. This chain links TRBV30 with TRBJ1-6; 11 nucleotides agree with TRBD1. V shed 3 bases and J 9 bases; nucleotides not matched to a gene: 7. Germline assignment: CDR1 GTSNPN and CDR2 SVGIG (reference sequence). This CDR3 comprises 15 residues.

This sequence joins TRBV6-5 and TRBJ2-2; 8 bases are shared with TRBD1. Germline CDR1 MNHEY, CDR2 SVGAGI. The CDR3 contains 15 residues. Trimming at V came to 5 bases and at J to 2 bases, leaving 4 bases not matched to a gene. The CDR3 DNA reads TGTGCCAGCAGTCTCGACAGGGGTAACACCGGGGAGCTGTTTTTT. It specifies CASSLDRGNTGELFF.

The chain links TRBV7-9 to TRBJ2-7, with 11 bases aligning to TRBD1. Trimming cost V 4 bases and J 2 bases; bases outside gene matches: 10. Germline values: CDR1 SEHNR, CDR2 FQNEAQ (reference sequence). The CDR3 is 17 amino acids. The CDR3, as DNA: TGTGCCAGCAGCTCAGAGTACGGGACAGGGGGGACCTACGAGCAGTACTTC. Its translation: CASSSEYGTGGTYEQYF.

The chain recombines TRBV7-2 with TRBJ2-2; 9 bases line up with TRBD1. CDR1 and CDR2 (germline): SGHTA, FQGNSA. The V gene end was trimmed by 3 bases and the J gene end by 6 bases; junction bases not matched to a gene: 5. CDR3 size: 15 residues. Written as DNA, the CDR3 is TGTGCCAGCAGCTTCTCCGGGACAGGGTCCGGGGAGCTGTTTTTT. It specifies CASSFSGTGSGELFF.

V and J are TRBV27 and TRBJ1-2; weak D call: TRBD1 (5 bases). Trimming left V 1 base short and J 0 bases short, with 9 bases between. This CDR3 comprises 15 residues. CDR1 and CDR2 from the germline V gene are MNHEY and SMNVEV (reference sequence). CDR3 loop: CASSLFPTANYGYTF. The CDR3 coding sequence is TGTGCCAGCAGTTTATTCCCGACAGCTAACTATGGCTACACCTTC.

This chain joins TRBV13 and TRBJ1-6; 8 bases line up with TRBD1. The junction had 7 bases not matched to a gene; V was cut back by 0 bases and J by 9 bases. Germline lookup yields CDR1 PRHDT and CDR2 FYEKMQ (reference sequence). This CDR3 has 16 amino acids. The chain's CDR3 is CASSLGSGQGGSPLHF. In DNA form, the CDR3 reads TGTGCCAGCAGCTTAGGCTCAGGACAGGGAGGTTCACCCCTCCACTTT. Together with reference TRBV13 and TRBJ1-6, the CDR3 gives the full variable domain: AAGVIQSPRHLIKEKRETATLKCYPIPRHDTVYWYQQGPGQDPQFLISFYEKMQSDKGSIPDRFSAQQFSDYHSELNMSSLELGDSALYFCASSLGSGQGGSPLHFGNGTRLTVT.

CDR3 region: CASSIRAGNQPQHF. The DNA of the CDR3 is TGTGCCAGTAGTATCCGAGCAGGGAATCAGCCCCAGCATTTT. J is TRBJ1-5 and V is TRBV19; D is possibly TRBD1 (5 bases). The CDR3 extends over 14 amino acids. Trimming removed 3 bases at V and 4 bases at J, with 10 bases between. Germline CDR1 LNHDA, CDR2 SQIVND (reference sequence).

The rearrangement uses TRBV7-9 and TRBJ2-5; 7 bases line up with TRBD2. Trimming took 3 bases from V and 1 from J; bases not matched to a gene: 2. This CDR3 is built from 14 residues. Germline CDR1 SEHNR, CDR2 FQNEAQ (reference sequence). CDR3 sequence (DNA): TGTGCCAGCAGCTTGTCTAGCGGCCAAGAGACCCAGTACTTC. As protein: CASSLSSGQETQYF.

V usage is TRBV19 and J usage is TRBJ1-5; TRBD1 agrees at 7 bases. Germline CDR1 is LNHDA and CDR2 is SQIVND (reference sequence). With 3 bases clipped from V and 5 bases from J, the junction kept 4 bases outside the gene matches. The CDR3 loop spans 14 amino acids. CDR3: CASSISQGDQPQHF. CDR3 sequence (DNA): TGTGCCAGTAGTATCAGCCAGGGGGATCAGCCCCAGCATTTT.

The rearrangement joins TRBV7-3 to TRBJ1-1; no reliable D call. CDR1 SGHTA and CDR2 FQGTGA come from the germline V gene. The CDR3 runs to 15 residues. V was clipped by 0 bases and J by 3 bases, with 11 bases between them. CDR3 in DNA: TGTGCCAGCAGCTTAACAGGTTTGGGAGACACTGAAGCTTTCTTT. Its translation is CASSLTGLGDTEAFF.

The chain employs TRBV6-6 and TRBJ1-6; 9 nucleotides match TRBD1. CDR3 length: 15 amino acids. V shed 2 bases and J 9 bases; nucleotides not matched to a gene: 5. Germline values: CDR1 MNHNY, CDR2 SVGAGI (reference sequence). The CDR3 here is CASSYAGQGGSPLHF. Here the CDR3 DNA reads TGTGCCAGCAGTTACGCGGGACAGGGTGGTTCACCCCTCCACTTT.

The CDR3 sequence is CATSDRGEGLIEQFF. The CDR3 DNA reads as TGTGCCACCAGTGATAGGGGGGAGGGCCTTATTGAGCAGTTCTTC. The chain has TRBV24-1 and TRBJ2-1, with D possibly TRBD2 on 7 matching bases. Germline V gene sequence: CDR1 KGHDR, CDR2 SFDVKD. V lost 3 bases to trimming and J lost 9 bases, with 17 bases between them. This CDR3 is 15 amino acids long.

This clone occurred once. The rearrangement uses TRBV10-3 and TRBJ1-3; D unclear. The V gene lost 0 bases and the J gene lost 0 bases, with 18 bases spanning the gap. Germline V gives CDR1 ENHRY, CDR2 SYGVKD. The CDR3 totals 19 residues. The DNA of the CDR3 is TGTGCCATCAGTGAGTCGGTGGGAGTTTTAATCTCCTCTGGAAACACCATATATTTT. Translated, it gives CAISESVGVLISSGNTIYF.

The rearrangement uses TRBV19 and TRBJ2-6, with 13 bases fitting TRBD2. The J segment lost 2 bases and the V segment lost 6 bases, leaving 10 bases of the junction unmatched. Per the germline V gene, CDR1 is LNHDA and CDR2 is SQIVND (reference sequence). The length of the CDR3 is 19 residues. The CDR3 spells CASRFLPGLAGPGANVLTF. CDR3 sequence (DNA): TGTGCCAGTAGATTCTTACCGGGACTAGCGGGGCCTGGGGCCAACGTCCTGACTTTC.

The chain uses TRBV28 and TRBJ1-5; 8 bases fit TRBD1. The ends lost 5 bases at V and 4 bases at J; junction bases unmatched: 4. There are 14 residues in the CDR3. The germline CDR1 and CDR2 sequences are MDHEN and SYDVKM. Written as DNA, the CDR3 is TGTGCCAGCAGTCCACGGACAGGGAATCAGCCCCAGCATTTT. Its protein is CASSPRTGNQPQHF.

The J gene is TRBJ2-5, the V gene TRBV5-1, with 7 bases fitting TRBD1. Germline V gene data show CDR1 as SGHRS and CDR2 as YFSETQ. J was trimmed by 7 bases and V by 0 bases; bases with no gene match: 3. The CDR3 spans 13 residues. The CDR3, as DNA: TGCGCCAGCAGCTTGGACAGGGGCGGGACCCAGTACTTC. This encodes CASSLDRGGTQYF. Supplemented by reference TRBV5-1 and TRBJ2-5, the full variable domain reads KAGVTQTPRYLIKTRGQQVTLSCSPISGHRSVSWYQQTPGQGLQFLFEYFSETQRNKGNFPGRFSGRQFSNSRSEMNVSTLELGDSALYLCASSLDRGGTQYFGPGTRLLVL.

Note on this clone: Different DNA sequences within this sample yield the same CDR3. This sequence joins TRBV7-6 and TRBJ2-7; TRBD2 matches at 8 bases. The CDR3 runs to 14 residues. The ends lost 1 base at V and 3 bases at J; junction bases unmatched: 2. In germline, CDR1 is SGHVS, CDR2 FNYEAQ. CDR3 sequence (DNA): TGTGCCAGCAGCTTAGAAGCGGGAGACTACGAGCAGTACTTC. Translated, it gives CASSLEAGDYEQYF.

This rearrangement joins TRBV6-2 or TRBV6-3 to TRBJ1-2, with D tentatively TRBD1 (6 bases). Germline lookup yields CDR1 MNHEY and CDR2 SVGEGT. V was pared by 6 bases and J by 12 bases, with 14 bases between. There are 11 residues in the CDR3. The CDR3 reads CASSSGQRHTF. As DNA, the CDR3 is TGTGCCAGCAGCAGTGGACAGCGACACACCTTC.

In this sample, this clone turned up once. CDR3 sequence (DNA): TGTGCCAGCAGGGCAGGGCCGAACACTGAAGCTTTCTTT. It is translated as CASRAGPNTEAFF. The chain carries TRBV6-4 and TRBJ1-1, with D perhaps TRBD1 (5 bases). V was shortened by 6 bases and J by 1 base, with 9 bases between the two germline ends. Germline V gene lookup returns CDR1 MRHNA and CDR2 SNTAGT. CDR3 length: 13 amino acids.

This clone was seen once. This chain joins TRBV19 and TRBJ1-4, with unresolved D. The CDR3 length is 12 residues. Germline CDR1 and CDR2: LNHDA and SQIVND (reference sequence). V was cut by 8 bases and J by 10 bases, with 14 bases left in between. CDR3 residues: CASGRPRGKLFF. For the CDR3, the DNA is TGTGCCAGTGGACGACCACGGGGAAAACTGTTTTTT.

The CDR3 region is CASSSRTGGHYGYTF. DNA of the CDR3: TGTGCCAGCAGTTCCCGGACAGGGGGGCACTATGGCTACACCTTC. The chain is built from TRBV27 and TRBJ1-2, with 10 bases that match TRBD1. The trim removed 4 bases at V and 3 bases at J, leaving 5 bases unmatched. Germline-derived CDR1 and CDR2 are MNHEY and SMNVEV (reference sequence). This CDR3 contains 15 residues.

J is TRBJ1-5 and V is TRBV6-5; D is perhaps TRBD1 (6 bases). V was trimmed by 2 bases and J by 4 bases, leaving 9 bases between them. The length of the CDR3 is 14 residues. CDR1 is MNHEY, CDR2 SVGAGI, per germline. This CDR3 reads CASSYKRGNQPQHF. Written as DNA, the CDR3 is TGTGCCAGCAGTTACAAAAGGGGGAATCAGCCCCAGCATTTT.

This chain uses TRBV19 with TRBJ1-5; no firm D call. The CDR3 loop spans 17 amino acids. Trimming pared 3 bases from V and 0 bases from J, leaving 15 bases between. The germline CDR1 and CDR2 sequences are LNHDA and SQIVND (reference sequence). The CDR3 nucleotides are TGTGCCAGTAGTATTAGTAGGGAGAGAAATAGCAATCAGCCCCAGCATTTT. It encodes CASSISRERNSNQPQHF.

This clone was detected only a few times. The chain uses TRBV4-3 and TRBJ2-2; TRBD2 matches 11 bases. The CDR3 totals 16 residues. Losses at the gene ends were 4 bases for V and 4 bases for J; bases not matched to a gene: 5. In germline, CDR1 is LGHNA, CDR2 YSLEER. CDR3 bases: TGCGCCAGCAGCCTGGGACTAGCGGAGTCCACCGGGGAGCTGTTTTTT. Amino acid sequence: CASSLGLAESTGELFF.

The genes are TRBV2 and TRBJ2-5, with D tentatively TRBD2 (6 bases). Germline assignment: CDR1 SNHLY and CDR2 FYNNEI. This CDR3 is 15 amino acids long. The V end was cut by 6 bases, the J end by 1 base, with 15 bases between. CDR3 in DNA: TGTGCCAGCAGCGTGACTAGGATGAGCCAAGAGACCCAGTACTTC. Translating it yields CASSVTRMSQETQYF. The variable domain in full, completed from reference TRBV2 and TRBJ2-5, reads EPEVTQTPSHQVTQMGQEVILRCVPISNHLYFYWYRQILGQKVEFLVSFYNNEISEKSEIFDDQFSVERPDGSNFTLKIRSTKLEDSAMYFCASSVTRMSQETQYFGPGTRLLVL.

The V call is TRBV18, the J call TRBJ1-2; D unresolved. The germline gives CDR1 KGHSH, CDR2 LQKENI. The CDR3 sequence is 13 residues long. Trimming removed 3 bases at V and 7 bases at J, with 12 bases between. CDR3 residues: CASSPGIAPGYTF. The CDR3, as DNA: TGTGCCAGCTCACCCGGGATCGCGCCTGGCTACACCTTC.

The chain has TRBV5-8 and TRBJ1-4; TRBD1 might be the D (6 bases). The CDR3 spans 13 residues. Trimming took 2 bases from V and 8 from J, leaving 10 bases between them. From germline, CDR1 is SGHTS and CDR2 YDEGEE. CDR3 bases: TGTGCCAGCAGCTTAGTAAGGGGGGAAAAACTGTTTTTT. Translated: CASSLVRGEKLFF. The variable domain in full, completed from reference TRBV5-8 and TRBJ1-4, reads EAGVTQSPTHLIKTRGQQATLRCSPISGHTSVYWYQQALGLGLQFLLWYDEGEERNRGNFPPRFSGRQFPNYSSELNVNALELEDSALYLCASSLVRGEKLFFGSGTQLSVL.